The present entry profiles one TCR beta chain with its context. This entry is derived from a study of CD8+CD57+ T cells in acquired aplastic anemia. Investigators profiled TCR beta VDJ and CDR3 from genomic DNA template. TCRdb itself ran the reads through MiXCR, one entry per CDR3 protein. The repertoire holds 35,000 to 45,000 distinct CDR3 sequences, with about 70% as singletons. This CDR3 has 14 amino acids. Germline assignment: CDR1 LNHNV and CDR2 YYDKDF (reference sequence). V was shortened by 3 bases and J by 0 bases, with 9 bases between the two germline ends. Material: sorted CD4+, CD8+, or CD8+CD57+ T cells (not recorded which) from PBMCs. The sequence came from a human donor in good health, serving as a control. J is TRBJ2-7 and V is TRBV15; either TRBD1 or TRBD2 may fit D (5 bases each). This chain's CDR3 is CATSRWGTSYEQYF. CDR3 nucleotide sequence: TGTGCCACCAGCAGGTGGGGGACCTCCTACGAGCAGTACTTC.